This T cell receptor beta chain appears in the sequencing data of a study of blood T cells in healthy people across ages. A J-beta primer mix and a sample-barcoded 5' primer were used in a second PCR of about 6 to 12 cycles. Paired-end reads containing CDR3 totaled no fewer than 3 million for each sample. TCRdb redid the calling of the 5' RACE reads with MiXCR, one entry per CDR3 protein. The sample includes 800,000 to 900,000 distinct CDR3 sequences, approximately 65% of them seen just once. The CDR3 sequence is 16 residues long. CDR1 is MDHEN and CDR2 is SYDVKM in the germline V gene. V lost 6 bases to trimming and J lost 4 bases; unmatched junction nucleotides: 12.

The chain uses TRBV28 and TRBJ2-3, with TRBD1 matching over 8 bases. Specimen: blood. This receptor was obtained from a man under 40 in good health. DNA of the CDR3: TGTGCCAGCAGCCGGCCTGGACAGGGCTCCGCAGATACGCAGTATTTT. Amino acids: CASSRPGQGSADTQYF.